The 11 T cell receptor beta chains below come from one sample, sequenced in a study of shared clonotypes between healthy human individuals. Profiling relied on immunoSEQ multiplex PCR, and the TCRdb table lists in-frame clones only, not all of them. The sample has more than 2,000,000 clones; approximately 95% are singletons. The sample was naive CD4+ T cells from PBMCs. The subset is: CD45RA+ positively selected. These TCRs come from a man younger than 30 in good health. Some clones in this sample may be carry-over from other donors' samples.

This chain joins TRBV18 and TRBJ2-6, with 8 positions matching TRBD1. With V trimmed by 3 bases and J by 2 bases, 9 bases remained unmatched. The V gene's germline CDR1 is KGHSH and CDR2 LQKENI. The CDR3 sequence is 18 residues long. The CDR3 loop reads CASSPRQGRTPGANVLTF. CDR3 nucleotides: TGTGCCAGCTCACCTCGACAGGGGAGGACTCCTGGGGCCAACGTCCTGACTTTC. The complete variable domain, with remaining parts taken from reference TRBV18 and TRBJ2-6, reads NAGVMQNPRHLVRRRGQEARLRCSPMKGHSHVYWYRQLPEEGLKFMVYLQKENIIDESGMPKERFSAEFPKEGPSILRIQQVVRGDSAAYFCASSPRQGRTPGANVLTFGAGSRLTVL.

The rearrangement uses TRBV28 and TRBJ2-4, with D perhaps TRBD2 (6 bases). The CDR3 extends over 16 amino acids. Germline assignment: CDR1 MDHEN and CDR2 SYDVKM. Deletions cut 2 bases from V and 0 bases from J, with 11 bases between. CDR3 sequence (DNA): TGTGCCAGCAGTTTAGGGACTTCTATAGCCAAAAACATTCAGTACTTC. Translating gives CASSLGTSIAKNIQYF. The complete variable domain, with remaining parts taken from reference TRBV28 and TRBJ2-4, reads DVKVTQSSRYLVKRTGEKVFLECVQDMDHENMFWYRQDPGLGLRLIYFSYDVKMKEKGDIPEGYSVSREKKERFSLILESASTNQTSMYLCASSLGTSIAKNIQYFGAGTRLSVL.

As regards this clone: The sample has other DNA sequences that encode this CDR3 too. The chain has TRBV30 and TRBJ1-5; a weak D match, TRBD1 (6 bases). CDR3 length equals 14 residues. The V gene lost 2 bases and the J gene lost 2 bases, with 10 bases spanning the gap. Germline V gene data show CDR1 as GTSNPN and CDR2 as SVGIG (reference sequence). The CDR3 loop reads CAWSRAGGNQPQHF. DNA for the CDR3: TGTGCCTGGAGTCGAGCAGGGGGCAATCAGCCCCAGCATTTT.

CDR3 loop: CATSRGQRLTEAFF. In DNA form, the CDR3 reads TGTGCCACCAGCAGAGGACAGCGGTTGACTGAAGCTTTCTTT. This chain connects TRBV15 to TRBJ1-1, with D perhaps matching TRBD1 (5 bases). Germline CDR1 is LNHNV and CDR2 is YYDKDF (reference sequence). V lost 1 base and J 5 bases, leaving 11 bases between the germline ends. The length of the CDR3 is 14 residues.

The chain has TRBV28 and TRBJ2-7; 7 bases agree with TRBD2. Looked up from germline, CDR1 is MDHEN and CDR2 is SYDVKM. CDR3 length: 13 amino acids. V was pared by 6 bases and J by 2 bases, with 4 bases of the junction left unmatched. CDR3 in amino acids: CASRWGGTYEQYF. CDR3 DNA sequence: TGTGCCAGCAGATGGGGGGGGACCTACGAGCAGTACTTC.

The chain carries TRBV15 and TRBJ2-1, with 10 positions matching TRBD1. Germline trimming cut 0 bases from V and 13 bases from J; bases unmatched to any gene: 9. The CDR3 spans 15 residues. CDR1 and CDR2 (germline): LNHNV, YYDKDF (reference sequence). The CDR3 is CATSREMDRGSFQFF. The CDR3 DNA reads TGTGCCACCAGCAGAGAAATGGACAGGGGGAGTTTTCAGTTCTTC.

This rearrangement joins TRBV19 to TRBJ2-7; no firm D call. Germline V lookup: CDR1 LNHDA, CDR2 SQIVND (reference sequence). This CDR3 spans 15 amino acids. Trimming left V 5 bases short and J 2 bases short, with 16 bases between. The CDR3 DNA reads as TGTGCCAGTAGTCGATCCATCACACTACCCTACGAGCAGTACTTC. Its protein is CASSRSITLPYEQYF.

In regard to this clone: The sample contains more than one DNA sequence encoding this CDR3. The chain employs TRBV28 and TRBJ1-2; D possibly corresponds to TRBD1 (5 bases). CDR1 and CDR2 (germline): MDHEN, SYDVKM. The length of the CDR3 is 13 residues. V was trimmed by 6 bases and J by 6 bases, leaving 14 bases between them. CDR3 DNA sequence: TGTGCCAGCAGCCTCGGGGGGAGGGATGGCTACACCTTC. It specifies CASSLGGRDGYTF.

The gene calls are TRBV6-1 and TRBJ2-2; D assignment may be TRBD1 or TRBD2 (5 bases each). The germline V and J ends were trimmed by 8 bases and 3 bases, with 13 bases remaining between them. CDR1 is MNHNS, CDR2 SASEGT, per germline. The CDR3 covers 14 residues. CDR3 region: CASSGTAYTGELFF. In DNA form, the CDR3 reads TGTGCCAGCTCTGGGACGGCCTACACCGGGGAGCTGTTTTTT.

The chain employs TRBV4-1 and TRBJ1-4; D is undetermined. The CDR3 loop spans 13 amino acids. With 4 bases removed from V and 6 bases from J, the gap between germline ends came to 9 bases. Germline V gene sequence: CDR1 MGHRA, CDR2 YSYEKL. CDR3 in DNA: TGCGCCAGCAGCCTTATGACGTATGAAAAACTGTTTTTT. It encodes CASSLMTYEKLFF.

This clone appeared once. The CDR3 is CASSDDRNTEAFF. CDR3 nucleotide sequence: TGTGCCAGCAGTGATGACAGGAACACTGAAGCTTTCTTT. This chain joins TRBV28 and TRBJ1-1; possibly TRBD1 for D (5 bases). There are 13 residues in the CDR3. The V and J ends lost 5 bases and 1 base respectively, with 8 bases between them. The germline gives CDR1 MDHEN, CDR2 SYDVKM.